What follows is one T cell receptor (beta chain) and its context. Its antigen is currently unknown. The CDR3 has 11 amino acids. TCRdb reprocessed the 5' RACE reads, keeping one entry per CDR3 protein, no DNA. In all, the sample yields 300,000 to 400,000 distinct CDR3 sequences. This record belongs to a study of monozygotic twins with inflammatory bowel disease. Findings and limits, study-wide: Ultimately, a single strong signal or clonotype associated with IBD was not supported.

Sequences were obtained from blood. The chain couples TRBV12-3 or TRBV12-4 to TRBJ2-1; checking the TCRdb D call of TRBD2 is not possible without DNA. This sequence originates from a human donor with ulcerative colitis or Crohn's disease, or a healthy co-twin of an affected twin (not recorded which). This chain's CDR3 is CASSIAGGQFF.